This paragraph reports one T cell receptor beta chain. Its antigen is unidentified. Primed by a sample-barcoded 5' primer and a J-beta primer mix, a second PCR proceeded for roughly 7 to 12 cycles. One entry per CDR3 protein, called by TCRdb with MiXCR from the 5' RACE reads. The table lists under 2,000,000 distinct CDR3 sequences, 40% to 55% of them singletons. Trimming cost V 4 bases and J 11 bases, with 19 bases left between them. Germline CDR1 and CDR2: SGHNT and YYREEE (reference sequence). CDR3 length equals 13 residues. The data are from a study of blood T cells in healthy people across ages. Background on the study: Template switching caught about one barcoded beta molecule for each two T cells.

Notes on the study in general: Greater diversity and more naive CD4+ cells were seen in long-lived donors than in aged donors.

This chain links TRBV5-4 with TRBJ2-7; the D gene is possibly TRBD2 (6 bases). The source material was blood. The receptor was isolated from a middle-aged woman in good health. CDR3 in DNA: TGTGCCAGCAGCCAGCGGAGGGTTGAGGTGGAGTACTTC. Encoded protein: CASSQRRVEVEYF.